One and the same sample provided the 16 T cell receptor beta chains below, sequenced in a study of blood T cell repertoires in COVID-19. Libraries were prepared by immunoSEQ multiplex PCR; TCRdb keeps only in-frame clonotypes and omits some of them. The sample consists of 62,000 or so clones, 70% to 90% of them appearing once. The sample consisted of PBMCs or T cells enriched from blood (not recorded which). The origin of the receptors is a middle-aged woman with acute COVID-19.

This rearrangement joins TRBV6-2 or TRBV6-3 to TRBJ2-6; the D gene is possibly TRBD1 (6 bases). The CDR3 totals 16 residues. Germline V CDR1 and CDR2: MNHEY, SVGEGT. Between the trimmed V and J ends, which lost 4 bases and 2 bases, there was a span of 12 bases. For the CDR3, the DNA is TGTGCCAGCAGTTTGCAGGGGCTTACTGGGGCCAACGTCCTGACTTTC. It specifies CASSLQGLTGANVLTF.

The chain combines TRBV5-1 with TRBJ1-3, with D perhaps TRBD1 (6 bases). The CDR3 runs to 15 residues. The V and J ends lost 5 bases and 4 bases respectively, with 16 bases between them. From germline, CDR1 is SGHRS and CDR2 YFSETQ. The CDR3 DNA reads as TGCGCCAGCAGTTCCGCGGGGGCGGACGGAAACACCATATATTTT. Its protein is CASSSAGADGNTIYF.

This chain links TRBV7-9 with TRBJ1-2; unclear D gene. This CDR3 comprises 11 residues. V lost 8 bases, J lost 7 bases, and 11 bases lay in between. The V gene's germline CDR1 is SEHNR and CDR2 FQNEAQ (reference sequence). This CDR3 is CASLAPGGYTF. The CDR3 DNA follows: TGTGCCAGCCTCGCTCCAGGTGGCTACACCTTC.

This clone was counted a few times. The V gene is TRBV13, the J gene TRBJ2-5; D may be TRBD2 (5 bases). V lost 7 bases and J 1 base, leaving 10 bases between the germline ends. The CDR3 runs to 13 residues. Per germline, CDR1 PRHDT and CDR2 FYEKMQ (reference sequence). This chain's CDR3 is CASTRGAQETQYF. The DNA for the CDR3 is TGTGCCAGCACCCGGGGAGCCCAAGAGACCCAGTACTTC. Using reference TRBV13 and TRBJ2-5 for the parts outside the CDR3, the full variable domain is AAGVIQSPRHLIKEKRETATLKCYPIPRHDTVYWYQQGPGQDPQFLISFYEKMQSDKGSIPDRFSAQQFSDYHSELNMSSLELGDSALYFCASTRGAQETQYFGPGTRLLVL.

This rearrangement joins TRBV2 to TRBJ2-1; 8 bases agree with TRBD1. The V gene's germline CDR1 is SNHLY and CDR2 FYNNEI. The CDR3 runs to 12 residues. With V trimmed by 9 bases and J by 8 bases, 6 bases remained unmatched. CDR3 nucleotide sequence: TGTGCCAGGCAGACAGGGGCAGATGAGCAGTTCTTC. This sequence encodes CARQTGADEQFF. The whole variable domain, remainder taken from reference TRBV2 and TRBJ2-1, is EPEVTQTPSHQVTQMGQEVILRCVPISNHLYFYWYRQILGQKVEFLVSFYNNEISEKSEIFDDQFSVERPDGSNFTLKIRSTKLEDSAMYFCARQTGADEQFFGPGTRLTVL.

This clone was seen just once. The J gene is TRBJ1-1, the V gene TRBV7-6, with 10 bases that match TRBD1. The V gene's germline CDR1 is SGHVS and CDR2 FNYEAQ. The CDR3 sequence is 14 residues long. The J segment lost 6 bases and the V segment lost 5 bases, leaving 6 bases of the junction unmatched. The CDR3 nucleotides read TGTGCCAGCAGCAAGAGACAGGGGGCGGCTGAAGCTTTCTTT. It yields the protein CASSKRQGAAEAFF.

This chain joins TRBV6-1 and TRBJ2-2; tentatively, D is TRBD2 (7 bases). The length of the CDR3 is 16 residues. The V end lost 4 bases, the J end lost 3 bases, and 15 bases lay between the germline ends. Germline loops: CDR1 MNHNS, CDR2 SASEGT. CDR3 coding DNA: TGTGCCAGCAGTGGCTATGGGGGGGCGGACACCGGGGAGCTGTTTTTT. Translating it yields CASSGYGGADTGELFF.

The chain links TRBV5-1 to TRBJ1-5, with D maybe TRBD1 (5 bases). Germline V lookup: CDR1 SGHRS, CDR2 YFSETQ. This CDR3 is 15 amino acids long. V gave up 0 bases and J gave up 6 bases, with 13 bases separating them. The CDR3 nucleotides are TGCGCCAGCAGCTTGGACGGGGGAGATGGTCAGCCCCAGCATTTT. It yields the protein CASSLDGGDGQPQHF.

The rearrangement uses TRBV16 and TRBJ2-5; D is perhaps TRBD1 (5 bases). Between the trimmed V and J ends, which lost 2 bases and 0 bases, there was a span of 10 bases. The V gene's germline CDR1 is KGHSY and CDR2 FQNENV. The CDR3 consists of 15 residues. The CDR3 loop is CASSQNGADQETQYF. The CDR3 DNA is TGTGCCAGCAGCCAAAATGGGGCGGACCAAGAGACCCAGTACTTC.

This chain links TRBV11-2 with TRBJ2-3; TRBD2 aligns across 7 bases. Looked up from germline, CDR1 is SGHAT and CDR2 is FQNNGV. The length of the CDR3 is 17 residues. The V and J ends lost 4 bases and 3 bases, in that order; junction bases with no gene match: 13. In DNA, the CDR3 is TGTGCCAGCAGCTCCCTTCCGACTAGCAGAAAGACAGATACGCAGTATTTT. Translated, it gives CASSSLPTSRKTDTQYF.

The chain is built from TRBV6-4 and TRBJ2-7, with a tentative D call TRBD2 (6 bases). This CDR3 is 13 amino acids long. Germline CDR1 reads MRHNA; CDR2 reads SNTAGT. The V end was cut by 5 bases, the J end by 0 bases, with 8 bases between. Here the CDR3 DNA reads TGTGCCAGCAGTCCGACTAGCTCCTACGAGCAGTACGTC. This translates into CASSPTSSYEQYV.

CDR3 sequence: CASSPGSGNYEQYF. The CDR3 bases are TGCGCCAGCAGCCCCGGTAGCGGGAACTACGAGCAGTACTTC. V usage is TRBV5-1 and J usage is TRBJ2-7; the match to TRBD2 covers 8 bases. CDR3 length equals 14 residues. J lost 3 bases, V lost 4 bases, and 6 bases had no gene match. Per germline, CDR1 SGHRS and CDR2 YFSETQ.

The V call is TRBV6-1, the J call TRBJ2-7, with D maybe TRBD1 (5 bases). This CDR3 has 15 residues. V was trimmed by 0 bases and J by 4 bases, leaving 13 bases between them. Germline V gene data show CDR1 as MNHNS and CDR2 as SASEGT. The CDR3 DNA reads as TGTGCCAGCAGTGAAGCGCAAGGGGCGTTTTACGAGCAGTACTTC. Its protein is CASSEAQGAFYEQYF.

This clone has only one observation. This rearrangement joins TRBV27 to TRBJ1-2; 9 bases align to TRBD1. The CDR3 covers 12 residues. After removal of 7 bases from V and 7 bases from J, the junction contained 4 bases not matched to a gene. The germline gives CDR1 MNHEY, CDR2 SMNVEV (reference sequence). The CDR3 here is CASKTGGSGYTF. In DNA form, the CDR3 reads TGTGCCAGCAAAACAGGGGGCAGTGGCTACACCTTC.

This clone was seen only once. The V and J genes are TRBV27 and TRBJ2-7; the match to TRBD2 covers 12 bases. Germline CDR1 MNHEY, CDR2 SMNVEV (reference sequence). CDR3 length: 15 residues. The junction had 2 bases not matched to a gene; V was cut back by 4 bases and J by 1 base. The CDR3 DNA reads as TGTGCCAGCAGTTCTGGGACTAGCGGGTCCTACGAGCAGTACTTC. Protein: CASSSGTSGSYEQYF.

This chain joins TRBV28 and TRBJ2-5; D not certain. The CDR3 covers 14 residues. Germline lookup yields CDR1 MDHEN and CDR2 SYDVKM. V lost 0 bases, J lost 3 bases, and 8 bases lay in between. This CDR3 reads CASSLWGSEETQYF. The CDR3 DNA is TGTGCCAGCAGTTTATGGGGCTCGGAAGAGACCCAGTACTTC.